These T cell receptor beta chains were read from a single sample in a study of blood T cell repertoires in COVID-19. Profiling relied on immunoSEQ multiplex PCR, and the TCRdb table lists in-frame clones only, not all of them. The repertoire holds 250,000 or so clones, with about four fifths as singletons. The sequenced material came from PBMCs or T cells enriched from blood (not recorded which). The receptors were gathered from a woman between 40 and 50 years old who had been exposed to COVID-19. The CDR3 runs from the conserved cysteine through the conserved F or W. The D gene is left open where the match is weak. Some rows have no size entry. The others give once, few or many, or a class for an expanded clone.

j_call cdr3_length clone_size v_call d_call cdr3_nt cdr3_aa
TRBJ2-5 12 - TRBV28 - TGTGCCAGCAGCCCCGAGTGGGAGACCCAGTACTTC CASSPEWETQYF
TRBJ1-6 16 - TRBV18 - TGTGCCAGCTCACTCACCCTGACAGAGACCAATTCACCCCTCCACTTT CASSLTLTETNSPLHF
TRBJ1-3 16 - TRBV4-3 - TGCGCCAGCAGCCAAGGGCGGTTTAACTCTGGAAACACCATATATTTT CASSQGRFNSGNTIYF
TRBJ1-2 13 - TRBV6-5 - TGTGCCAGCAGCCCACAGGGCGGTAACGGCTACACCTTC CASSPQGGNGYTF
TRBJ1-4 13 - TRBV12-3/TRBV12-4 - TGTGCCAGCAGTTTCAGGGGAGGGGAAAAACTGTTTTTT CASSFRGGEKLFF
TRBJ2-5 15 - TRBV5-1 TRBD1 TGCGCCAGCAGCCCGGTATCTCAGGGGGAACAGACCCAGTACTTC CASSPVSQGEQTQYF
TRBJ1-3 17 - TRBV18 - TGTGCCAGCTCACCCATGGAGGGCCCCTCCTCTGGAAACACCATATATTTT CASSPMEGPSSGNTIYF
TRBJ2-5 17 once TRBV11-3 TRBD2 TGTGCCAGCAGCTTAGGAATGACTAGCGGGGACCAAGAGACCCAGTACTTC CASSLGMTSGDQETQYF
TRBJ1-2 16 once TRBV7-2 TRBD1 TGTGCCAGCAGCTTAGACCCGGGACAGAGAATATATGGCTACACCTTC CASSLDPGQRIYGYTF
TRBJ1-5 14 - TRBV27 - TGTGCCAGCAGTTTAGACAGAAGCAATCAGCCCCAGCATTTT CASSLDRSNQPQHF
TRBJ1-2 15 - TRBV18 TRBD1 TGTGCCAGCTCGGATGGACAGGGCCGGGGCTATGGCTACACCTTC CASSDGQGRGYGYTF
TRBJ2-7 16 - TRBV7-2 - TGTGCCAGCAGCTTAGCAACCTGGAGGGTCCCCTACGAGCAGTACTTC CASSLATWRVPYEQYF
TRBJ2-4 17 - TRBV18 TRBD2 TGTGCCAGCTCACCAGGCGGGGGGGAACTAGCCAAAAACATTCAGTACTTC CASSPGGGELAKNIQYF
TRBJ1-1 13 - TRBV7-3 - TGTGCCAGCAGTCCTGGACAGAACACTGAAGCTTTCTTT CASSPGQNTEAFF
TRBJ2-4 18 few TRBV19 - TGTGCCAGTAGTATAATATGGTCAGCGGAACTAGCCAAAAACATTCAGTACTTC CASSIIWSAELAKNIQYF
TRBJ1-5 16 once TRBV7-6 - TGTGCCAGCAGCCCGGGGCAGGGAGGAAGCAATCAGCCCCAGCATTTT CASSPGQGGSNQPQHF
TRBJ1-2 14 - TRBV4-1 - TGCGCCAGCAGCCAAGTACAGGGAGACTATGGCTACACCTTC CASSQVQGDYGYTF
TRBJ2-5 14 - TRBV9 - TGTGCCAGCAGCGTAGAAGGGAGAGAAGAGACCCAGTACTTC CASSVEGREETQYF
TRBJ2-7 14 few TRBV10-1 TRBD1 TGCGCCAGCAGCCGGGACAGGGGGGTTAGCGAGCAGTACTTC CASSRDRGVSEQYF
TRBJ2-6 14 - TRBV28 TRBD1 TGTGCCAGCAGGTCACAGGGGGTCTTCGGCGTCCTGACTTTC CASRSQGVFGVLTF
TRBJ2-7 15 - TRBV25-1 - TGTGCCAGCAGTCTGGTCAGGGAAAGCTCCTACGAGCAGTACTTC CASSLVRESSYEQYF
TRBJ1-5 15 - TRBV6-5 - TGTGCCAGCAGTTCTCTAGACAGAGGCAATCAGCCCCAGCATTTT CASSSLDRGNQPQHF
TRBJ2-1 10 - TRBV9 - TGTGCCAGCTCTAGCAATGAGCAGTTCTTC CASSSNEQFF
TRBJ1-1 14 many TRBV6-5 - TGTGCCAGCAGTTACTCGATCAGGAACACTGAAGCTTTCTTT CASSYSIRNTEAFF
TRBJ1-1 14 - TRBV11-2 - TGTGCCAGCTCCCCGGGCAGGGGTCCGTTGGGGGCTTTCTTT CASSPGRGPLGAFF
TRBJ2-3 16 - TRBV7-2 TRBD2 TGTGCCAGCAGGAAACGGGCTAGCGGGGTGGCAGATACGCAGTATTTT CASRKRASGVADTQYF
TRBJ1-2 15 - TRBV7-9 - TGTGCCAGCAGCACGGCACCGACCCAACTGGGCGGCTACACCTTC CASSTAPTQLGGYTF
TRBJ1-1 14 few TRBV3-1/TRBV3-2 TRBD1 TGTGCCAGCACCCCAGACAGGGCGAACACTGAAGCTTTCTTT CASTPDRANTEAFF
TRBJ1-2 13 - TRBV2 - TGTGCCAGCAGGAGACAGGAGACATATGGCTACACCTTC CASRRQETYGYTF
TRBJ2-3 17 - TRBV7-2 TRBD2 TGTGCCAGCAGCCCTCGTACTAGCGGGGGGGTTACAGATACGCAGTATTTT CASSPRTSGGVTDTQYF
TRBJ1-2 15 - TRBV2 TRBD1 TGTGCCAGCAGTGATCAGGGAAGGGGGCTATATGGCTACACCTTC CASSDQGRGLYGYTF
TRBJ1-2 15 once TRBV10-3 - TGTGCCATCAGTGAGTCGGTATTGAGGTTCTATGGCTACACCTTC CAISESVLRFYGYTF
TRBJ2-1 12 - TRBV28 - TGTGCCAGCTCAAATCGGGTAGCAGAGCAGTTCTTC CASSNRVAEQFF
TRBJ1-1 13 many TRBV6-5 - TGTGCCAGCAGGCGAGGGTTCGGCACTGAAGCTTTCTTT CASRRGFGTEAFF
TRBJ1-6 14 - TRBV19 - TGTGCCAGTAGTATAGGGGCTGGCGATTCACCCCTCCACTTT CASSIGAGDSPLHF
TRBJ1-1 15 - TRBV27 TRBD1 TGTGCCAGCATCGAAAGGGGACAGGGGGACACTGAAGCTTTCTTT CASIERGQGDTEAFF
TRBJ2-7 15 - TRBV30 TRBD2 TGTGCCTGGCGACTTCAAGGAGCGGGGGGCTACGAGCAGTACTTC CAWRLQGAGGYEQYF
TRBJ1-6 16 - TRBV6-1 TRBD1 TGTGCCAGCAGTGACGATAGACAGGGGTTCAATTCACCCCTCCACTTT CASSDDRQGFNSPLHF
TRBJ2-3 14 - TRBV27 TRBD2 TGTGCCAGCAGTCCTGGGACTAGCGTGGATACGCAGTATTTT CASSPGTSVDTQYF
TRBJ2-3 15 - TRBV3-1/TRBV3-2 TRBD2 TGTGCCAGCAGCCAGGGACTAGGGAGCACAGATACGCAGTATTTT CASSQGLGSTDTQYF
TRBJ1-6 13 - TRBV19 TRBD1 TGTGCCACCACCAGGGGGAGGTTTTCACCCCTCCACTTT CATTRGRFSPLHF
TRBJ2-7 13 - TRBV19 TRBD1 TGTGCCAGTAGGGGACAGGGGGCTGGGGAGCAGTACTTC CASRGQGAGEQYF
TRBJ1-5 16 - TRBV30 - TGTGCCTGGAGTGGAACTCAACAGTTTAGCAATCAGCCCCAGCATTTT CAWSGTQQFSNQPQHF
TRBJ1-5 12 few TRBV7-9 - TGTGCCAGCAGCTCAGGGAATCAGCCCCAGCATTTT CASSSGNQPQHF
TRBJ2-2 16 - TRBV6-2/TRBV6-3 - TGTGCCAGCAGTTCCGCTTCAGACAGAGACACCGGGGAGCTGTTTTTT CASSSASDRDTGELFF
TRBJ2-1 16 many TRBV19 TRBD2 TGTGCCACTAGGAGCGGAACGAGCGGGGGTACTAATGAGCAGTTCTTC CATRSGTSGGTNEQFF
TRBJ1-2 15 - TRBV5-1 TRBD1 TGCGCCAGCAGCCGAAGGGACAGGGGAGACTATGGCTACACCTTC CASSRRDRGDYGYTF
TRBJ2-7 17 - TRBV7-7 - TGTGCTAGCAGCTTAGAGGGGGAAGCCCACTCTTTGGACGAGCAGTACTTC CASSLEGEAHSLDEQYF
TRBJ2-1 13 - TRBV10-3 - TGTGCCATCACAGGGTCGACATACAATGAGCAGTTCTTC CAITGSTYNEQFF
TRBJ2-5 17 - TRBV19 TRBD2 TGTGCCAGTAGTTCCTCTAGCGGGGGGGCATCTCAAGAGACCCAGTACTTC CASSSSSGGASQETQYF